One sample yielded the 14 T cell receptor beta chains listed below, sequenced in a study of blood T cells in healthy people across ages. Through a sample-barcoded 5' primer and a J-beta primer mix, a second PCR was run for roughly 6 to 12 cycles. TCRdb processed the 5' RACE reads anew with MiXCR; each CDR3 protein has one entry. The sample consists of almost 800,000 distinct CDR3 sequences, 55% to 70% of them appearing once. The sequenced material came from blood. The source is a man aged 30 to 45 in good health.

The CDR3 DNA reads TGTGCCAGCAAAACAGGGGCGAACACCGGGGAGCTGTTTTTT. This encodes CASKTGANTGELFF. The V gene is TRBV2, the J gene TRBJ2-2, with 7 bases lining up with TRBD1. CDR3 size: 14 residues. CDR1 is SNHLY and CDR2 is FYNNEI in the germline V gene. V was pared by 7 bases and J by 0 bases, with 2 bases of the junction left unmatched.

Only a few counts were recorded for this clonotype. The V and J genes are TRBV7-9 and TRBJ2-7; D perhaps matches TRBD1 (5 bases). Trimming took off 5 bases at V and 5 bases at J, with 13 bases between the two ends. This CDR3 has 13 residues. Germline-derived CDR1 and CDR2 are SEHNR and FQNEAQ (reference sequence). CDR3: CASSIKGVHEQYF. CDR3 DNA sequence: TGTGCCAGCAGCATCAAAGGGGTCCACGAGCAGTACTTC.

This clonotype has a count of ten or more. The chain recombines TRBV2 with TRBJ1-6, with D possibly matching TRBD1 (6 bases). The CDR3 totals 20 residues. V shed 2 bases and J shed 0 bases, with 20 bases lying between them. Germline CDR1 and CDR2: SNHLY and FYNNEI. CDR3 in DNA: TGTGCCAGCAGTGAACCCTGGACAGAACTGGCGGACTCCTATAATTCACCCCTCCACTTT. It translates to CASSEPWTELADSYNSPLHF.

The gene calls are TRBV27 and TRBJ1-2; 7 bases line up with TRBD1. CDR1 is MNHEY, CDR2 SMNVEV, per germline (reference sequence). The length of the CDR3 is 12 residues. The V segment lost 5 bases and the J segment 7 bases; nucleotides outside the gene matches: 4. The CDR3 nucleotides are TGTGCCAGCAGTAAACAGGGGCTTGGCTACACCTTC. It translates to CASSKQGLGYTF.

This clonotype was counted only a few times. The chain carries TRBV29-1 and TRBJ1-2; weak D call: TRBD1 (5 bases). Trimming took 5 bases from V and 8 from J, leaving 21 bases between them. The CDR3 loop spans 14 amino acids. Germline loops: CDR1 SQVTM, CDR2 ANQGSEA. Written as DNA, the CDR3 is TGCAGCGTTCATACCGGAACAGGCCATAGCGGCTACACCTTC. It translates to CSVHTGTGHSGYTF.

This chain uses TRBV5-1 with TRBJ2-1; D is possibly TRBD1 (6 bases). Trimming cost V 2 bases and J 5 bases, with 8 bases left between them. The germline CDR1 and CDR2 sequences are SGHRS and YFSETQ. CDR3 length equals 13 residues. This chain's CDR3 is CASSLNRDNEQFF. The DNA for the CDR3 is TGCGCCAGCAGCTTAAACAGGGACAATGAGCAGTTCTTC.

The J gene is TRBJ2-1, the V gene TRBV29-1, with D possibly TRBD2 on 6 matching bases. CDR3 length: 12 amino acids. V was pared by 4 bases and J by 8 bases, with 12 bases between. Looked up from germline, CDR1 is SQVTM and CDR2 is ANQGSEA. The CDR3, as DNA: TGCAGCGTTGTTGAGCGGGTAGATGAGCAGTTCTTC. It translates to CSVVERVDEQFF.

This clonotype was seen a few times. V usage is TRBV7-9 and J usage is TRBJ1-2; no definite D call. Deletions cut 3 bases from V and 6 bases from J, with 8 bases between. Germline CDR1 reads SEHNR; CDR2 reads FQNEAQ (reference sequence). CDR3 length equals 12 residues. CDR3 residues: CASSFGVDGYTF. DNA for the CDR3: TGTGCCAGCAGCTTCGGGGTCGATGGCTACACCTTC.

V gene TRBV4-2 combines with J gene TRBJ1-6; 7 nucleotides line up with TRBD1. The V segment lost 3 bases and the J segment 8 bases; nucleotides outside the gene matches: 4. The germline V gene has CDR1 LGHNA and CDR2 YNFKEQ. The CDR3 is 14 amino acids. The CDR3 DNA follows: TGTGCCAGCAGCCAGGCAACAGGGGATTCACCCCTCCACTTT. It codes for CASSQATGDSPLHF.

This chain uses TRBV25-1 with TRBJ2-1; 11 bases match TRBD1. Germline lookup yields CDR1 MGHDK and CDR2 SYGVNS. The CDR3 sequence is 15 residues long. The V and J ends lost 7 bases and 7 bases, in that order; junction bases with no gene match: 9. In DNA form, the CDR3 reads TGTGCCAGCACCCTTCTGGGGGACAGGGGGAATGAGCAGTTCTTC. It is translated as CASTLLGDRGNEQFF.

CDR3 protein: CASSRDREWEKLFF. CDR3 nucleotides: TGTGCCAGCAGCCGGGACAGGGAATGGGAAAAACTGTTTTTT. V usage is TRBV6-5 and J usage is TRBJ1-4; 9 bases are a match to TRBD1. The CDR3 sequence is 14 residues long. Germline CDR1 reads MNHEY; CDR2 reads SVGAGI. Trimming at V came to 6 bases and at J to 8 bases, leaving 7 bases not matched to a gene.

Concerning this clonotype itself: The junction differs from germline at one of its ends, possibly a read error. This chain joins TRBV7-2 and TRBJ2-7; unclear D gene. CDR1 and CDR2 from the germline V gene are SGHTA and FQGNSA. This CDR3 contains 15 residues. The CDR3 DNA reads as TGTGCCAACAGCTTAGGGCCGGCTAGTTCCTACGAGCAGTACTTC. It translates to CANSLGPASSYEQYF.

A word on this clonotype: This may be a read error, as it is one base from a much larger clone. For the CDR3, the DNA is TGTGCCAGCAGACCCGGACAGACACAGACCTACAATGAGCAGTACTTC. It codes for CASRPGQTQTYNEQYF. V and J are TRBV6-5 and TRBJ2-1; D possibly corresponds to TRBD1 (6 bases). The DNA end is more similar to TRBJ2-7, so the J call may be wrong. Germline V lookup: CDR1 MNHEY, CDR2 SVGAGI. The CDR3 length is 16 residues.

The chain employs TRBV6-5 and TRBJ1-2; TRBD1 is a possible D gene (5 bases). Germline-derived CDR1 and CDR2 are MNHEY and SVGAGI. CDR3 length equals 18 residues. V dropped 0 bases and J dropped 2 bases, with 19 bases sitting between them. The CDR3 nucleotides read TGTGCCAGCAGTTACTCCATGGCCAGCAGGGTAGTAAACTATGGCTACACCTTC. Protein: CASSYSMASRVVNYGYTF.